This entry lists 13 T cell receptor beta chains sequenced from one sample in a study of T cell responses to AZD1222 COVID-19 vaccine. Generated by immunoSEQ multiplex PCR, the TCRdb table keeps only in-frame clones and is missing some. Of about 160,000 clones in the sample, roughly 93% were seen once. The sequencing here drew on peripheral blood, taken on day 0 of AZD1222 vaccination. The source of these receptors is an adult in good health.

V is TRBV6-5 and J is TRBJ2-1, with TRBD1 as a possible D gene (6 bases). The CDR3 sequence is 15 residues long. Germline CDR1 MNHEY, CDR2 SVGAGI. V dropped 6 bases and J dropped 5 bases, with 17 bases sitting between them. CDR3 nucleotides: TGTGCCAGCAGCCTTCAAGGGGGTGGTCACAATGAGCAGTTCTTC. Translating it yields CASSLQGGGHNEQFF.

The J gene is TRBJ2-3, the V gene TRBV9; 8 bases are shared with TRBD1. Germline CDR1 reads SGDLS; CDR2 reads YYNGEE. V lost 1 base to trimming and J lost 2 bases; unmatched junction nucleotides: 3. The CDR3 has 15 amino acids. The CDR3 DNA follows: TGTGCCAGCAGCGTACAGGGGGCGGACACAGATACGCAGTATTTT. Its translation is CASSVQGADTDTQYF. Looking up the rest from reference TRBV9 and TRBJ2-3 gives the full variable domain: DSGVTQTPKHLITATGQRVTLRCSPRSGDLSVYWYQQSLDQGLQFLIQYYNGEERAKGNILERFSAQQFPDLHSELNLSSLELGDSALYFCASSVQGADTDTQYFGPGTRLTVL.

The genes are TRBV27 and TRBJ1-6; perhaps TRBD1 as D (6 bases). V was cut by 2 bases and J by 3 bases, with 11 bases left in between. The CDR3 extends over 16 amino acids. Germline V gene sequence: CDR1 MNHEY, CDR2 SMNVEV (reference sequence). CDR3 amino acids: CASSLRGVRYNSPLHF. CDR3 DNA sequence: TGTGCCAGCAGTTTAAGGGGGGTTCGCTATAATTCACCCCTCCACTTT.

The rearrangement uses TRBV28 and TRBJ1-5; D is possibly TRBD1 (5 bases). The germline V gene has CDR1 MDHEN and CDR2 SYDVKM. This CDR3 is 15 amino acids long. The V end lost 3 bases, the J end lost 3 bases, and 12 bases lay between the germline ends. The CDR3 sequence: CASSFPGTANQPQHF. As DNA, the CDR3 is TGTGCCAGCAGTTTCCCCGGGACTGCCAATCAGCCCCAGCATTTT.

The chain has TRBV9 and TRBJ2-1, with 10 bases matching TRBD2. This CDR3 contains 15 residues. From germline, CDR1 is SGDLS and CDR2 YYNGEE. With 0 bases clipped from V and 10 bases from J, the junction kept 7 bases outside the gene matches. In DNA form, the CDR3 reads TGTGCCAGCAGCGTAGAGGCTAGCGGGGGTCGCGAGCAGTTCTTC. Protein sequence: CASSVEASGGREQFF.

The chain has TRBV6-6 and TRBJ1-5; D is possibly TRBD1 (6 bases). Germline V lookup: CDR1 MNHNY, CDR2 SVGAGI (reference sequence). The CDR3 consists of 14 residues. The V gene lost 4 bases and the J gene lost 0 bases, with 7 bases spanning the gap. This CDR3 is CASSSGDSNQPQHF. In nucleotides, the CDR3 is TGTGCCAGCAGTTCAGGGGATAGCAATCAGCCCCAGCATTTT.

The CDR3 sequence: CASSLRPSLLDTQYF. The CDR3 DNA reads as TGTGCCAGCAGTCTACGGCCTTCTCTTCTGGATACGCAGTATTTT. The V gene is TRBV28, the J gene TRBJ2-3, with D unclear. The ends were cut back, 5 bases at V and 6 bases at J, with 18 bases in the middle. Germline CDR1 MDHEN, CDR2 SYDVKM. The CDR3 contains 15 residues.

The gene calls are TRBV11-2 and TRBJ1-6, with D possibly matching TRBD1 (6 bases). The V gene lost 6 bases and the J gene lost 4 bases, with 10 bases spanning the gap. Germline CDR1 reads SGHAT; CDR2 reads FQNNGV. This CDR3 comprises 14 residues. The CDR3 nucleotides are TGTGCCAGCAGGACAGGTCCTTATAATTCACCCCTCCACTTT. Its translation is CASRTGPYNSPLHF.

J is TRBJ2-7 and V is TRBV25-1; D is uncertain. The CDR3 length is 12 residues. Germline-derived CDR1 and CDR2 are MGHDK and SYGVNS. V was trimmed by 6 bases and J by 2 bases, leaving 8 bases between them. CDR3 in amino acids: CASSPPPYEQYF. In DNA, the CDR3 is TGTGCCAGCAGCCCTCCCCCCTACGAGCAGTACTTC.

The chain is built from TRBV15 and TRBJ1-5; unclear D gene. Germline CDR1 is LNHNV and CDR2 is YYDKDF (reference sequence). The CDR3 is made up of 13 amino acids. The V and J ends lost 1 base and 4 bases respectively, with 5 bases between them. The CDR3 is CATSRVGNQPQHF. The DNA of the CDR3 is TGTGCCACCAGCAGAGTAGGGAATCAGCCCCAGCATTTT.

This chain links TRBV6-5 with TRBJ2-7; D is perhaps TRBD1 (7 bases). The V and J ends lost 8 bases and 3 bases respectively, with 11 bases between them. The CDR3 totals 12 residues. CDR1 is MNHEY, CDR2 SVGAGI, per germline. Here the CDR3 reads CASGGGHYEQYF. The CDR3 coding sequence is TGTGCCAGCGGAGGGGGCCACTACGAGCAGTACTTC.

The chain uses TRBV10-1 and TRBJ1-4; no firm D call. V was cut by 0 bases and J by 4 bases, with 12 bases left in between. CDR1 and CDR2 (germline): WNHNN, SYGVQD (reference sequence). The CDR3 consists of 16 residues. In DNA form, the CDR3 reads TGCGCCAGCAGTGAGTCGGAGACGCAGCGTAATGAAAAACTGTTTTTT. As protein: CASSESETQRNEKLFF.

This rearrangement joins TRBV11-2 to TRBJ2-2; D gene uncertain. This CDR3 has 16 residues. CDR1 is SGHAT, CDR2 FQNNGV, per germline. V gave up 5 bases and J gave up 3 bases, with 16 bases separating them. This chain's CDR3 is CASSLKETGYTGELFF. As DNA, the CDR3 is TGTGCCAGCAGCCTCAAGGAGACGGGTTACACCGGGGAGCTGTTTTTT.